Listed here are 27 T cell receptor beta chains from one sample, sequenced in a study of cytomegalovirus exposure and HLA in healthy donors. Both 60 Vbeta primers and 13 Jbeta primers went into the PCR. Here immunoSEQ multiplex PCR was the method, and the copy in TCRdb shows in-frame clones only, minus some. The data contain some 90,000 clones, around three quarters of them singletons. Material for sequencing was PBMCs. These receptors all stem from a man aged 30-40 years in good health and CMV-seronegative.

This chain uses TRBV7-2 with TRBJ1-6, with D uncertain. V shed 3 bases and J shed 0 bases, with 6 bases lying between them. From germline, CDR1 is SGHTA and CDR2 FQGNSA. The CDR3 is made up of 15 amino acids. The CDR3 bases are TGTGCCAGCAGCTTTGACATCTCCTATAATTCACCCCTCCACTTT. Its protein is CASSFDISYNSPLHF.

As to this clone: Its ends do not fully match the called genes, so a read error is possible. The CDR3, as DNA: TGTTCCAGCAGCCTGTTGGGTAAGCGGGGGCCAGATACGCAGTATTTT. Translating gives CSSSLLGKRGPDTQYF. V and J are TRBV7-9 and TRBJ2-3; 8 nucleotides match TRBD2. The germline CDR1 and CDR2 sequences are SEHNR and FQNEAQ (reference sequence). The CDR3 loop spans 16 amino acids.

J is TRBJ2-5 and V is TRBV7-8; possibly TRBD1 for D (5 bases). The V gene lost 3 bases and the J gene lost 5 bases, with 7 bases spanning the gap. Looked up from germline, CDR1 is SGHVS and CDR2 is FQNEAQ. CDR3 length: 12 amino acids. In DNA, the CDR3 is TGTGCCAGCAGCTTCCCAGGGGAGACCCAGTACTTC. The encoded protein is CASSFPGETQYF.

The chain carries TRBV5-1 and TRBJ2-1; 7 bases agree with TRBD2. The CDR3 runs 16 residues. V shed 0 bases and J 4 bases; nucleotides not matched to a gene: 7. Germline V lookup: CDR1 SGHRS, CDR2 YFSETQ. The CDR3 reads CASSLDGRERYNEQFF. Here the CDR3 DNA reads TGCGCCAGCAGCTTGGACGGGCGGGAGAGGTACAATGAGCAGTTCTTC.

This chain joins TRBV5-4 and TRBJ1-2; 8 bases are a match to TRBD1. Germline-derived CDR1 and CDR2 are SGHNT and YYREEE (reference sequence). This CDR3 is built from 14 residues. V lost 2 bases, J lost 7 bases, and 7 bases stayed unmatched. CDR3 residues: CASSFGMDRVGYTF. The CDR3 DNA reads as TGTGCCAGCAGCTTTGGTATGGACAGGGTTGGCTACACCTTC.

In the case of this clone: Mismatch with germline at one junction end may stem from a read error. V is TRBV28 and J is TRBJ1-5, with 9 bases fitting TRBD1. This CDR3 has 12 residues. Looked up from germline, CDR1 is MDHEN and CDR2 is SYDVKM. CDR3 amino acids: CASSLLGTGFNF. For the CDR3, the DNA is TGTGCCAGCAGTTTATTGGGGACAGGGTTCAATTTT.

The V call is TRBV7-8, the J call TRBJ1-3; D gene uncertain. Germline-derived CDR1 and CDR2 are SGHVS and FQNEAQ. V dropped 1 base and J dropped 0 bases, with 4 bases sitting between them. The CDR3 consists of 14 residues. The CDR3 DNA reads as TGTGCCAGCAGCTTAGAGCTCTCTGGAAACACCATATATTTT. It translates to CASSLELSGNTIYF.

The gene calls are TRBV19 and TRBJ1-1; 8 bases map to TRBD1. This CDR3 has 16 residues. Germline lookup yields CDR1 LNHDA and CDR2 SQIVND (reference sequence). The ends lost 5 bases at V and 11 bases at J; junction bases unmatched: 19. CDR3 sequence reads: CASSPRTGFLQRRAFF. As DNA, the CDR3 is TGTGCCAGTAGTCCTCGGACAGGGTTTTTGCAGCGAAGGGCTTTCTTT.

The V call is TRBV5-1, the J call TRBJ2-3; no definite D call. V shed 0 bases and J shed 5 bases, with 4 bases lying between them. This CDR3 region has 12 residues. CDR1 and CDR2 from the germline V gene are SGHRS and YFSETQ. The CDR3 bases are TGCGCCAGCAGCTTGGGAGGAGATACGCAGTATTTT. This encodes CASSLGGDTQYF.

The CDR3 sequence is CASFGSGSTETQYF. The DNA of the CDR3 is TGTGCCAGCTTCGGTAGCGGGAGTACAGAGACCCAGTACTTC. This chain links TRBV28 with TRBJ2-5, with 9 bases lining up with TRBD2. Germline CDR1 reads MDHEN; CDR2 reads SYDVKM. The CDR3 is 14 amino acids. Losses at the gene ends were 8 bases for V and 4 bases for J; bases not matched to a gene: 8.

The chain links TRBV7-8 to TRBJ2-5, with TRBD2 matching over 10 bases. The germline CDR1 and CDR2 sequences are SGHVS and FQNEAQ. Trimming cost V 5 bases and J 4 bases; bases outside gene matches: 10. This CDR3 region has 16 residues. The CDR3 nucleotides read TGTGCCAGCAGCCCTCCCAGCGGGGGGGTTGGAGAGACCCAGTACTTC. Its translation: CASSPPSGGVGETQYF. Filled out from reference TRBV7-8 and TRBJ2-5, the complete variable domain reads GAGVSQSPRYKVAKRGQDVALRCDPISGHVSLFWYQQALGQGPEFLTYFQNEAQLDKSGLPSDRFFAERPEGSVSTLKIQRTQQEDSAVYLCASSPPSGGVGETQYFGPGTRLLVL.

The V call is TRBV27, the J call TRBJ1-1; D is unclear. The CDR3 spans 14 residues. The ends were cut back, 5 bases at V and 1 base at J, with 11 bases in the middle. Germline assignment: CDR1 MNHEY and CDR2 SMNVEV (reference sequence). Here the CDR3 DNA reads TGTGCCAGCAGTGCCGCCCCAGGGAACACTGAAGCTTTCTTT. Protein: CASSAAPGNTEAFF.

The V call is TRBV13, the J call TRBJ2-7; the D gene is possibly TRBD2 (6 bases). CDR1 and CDR2 from the germline V gene are PRHDT and FYEKMQ (reference sequence). The V gene lost 5 bases and the J gene lost 6 bases, with 20 bases spanning the gap. The CDR3 sequence is 15 residues long. For the CDR3, the DNA is TGTGCCAGCAGCCTACGCGGGACCCCCATAGGCGAGCAGTACTTC. Residues: CASSLRGTPIGEQYF.

The chain uses TRBV7-2 and TRBJ1-2; TRBD1 aligns across 7 bases. V lost 2 bases and J lost 2; bases outside the gene matches: 5. Per the germline V gene, CDR1 is SGHTA and CDR2 is FQGNSA. This CDR3 is 15 amino acids long. CDR3 loop: CASSLQGGQNYGYTF. In DNA, the CDR3 is TGTGCCAGCAGCTTACAGGGGGGACAGAACTATGGCTACACCTTC.

V gene TRBV5-6 combines with J gene TRBJ2-5, with TRBD1 identical over 7 bases. The V segment lost 3 bases and the J segment 4 bases; nucleotides outside the gene matches: 9. Germline V gene lookup returns CDR1 SGHDT and CDR2 YYEEEE. The CDR3 is 15 amino acids. CDR3 coding DNA: TGTGCCAGCAGCTCAGTGGACAGGTTCGGAGAGACCCAGTACTTC. Protein product: CASSSVDRFGETQYF.

The rearrangement uses TRBV2 and TRBJ2-7; the D gene is possibly TRBD2 (6 bases). This CDR3 is built from 14 residues. V lost 6 bases to trimming and J lost 0 bases, with 12 bases between them. Germline V CDR1 and CDR2: SNHLY, FYNNEI. CDR3 sequence: CASRGGQDSYEQYF. CDR3 in DNA: TGTGCCAGCAGGGGAGGACAAGACTCCTACGAGCAGTACTTC.

This chain uses TRBV5-4 with TRBJ2-7; no clear D. The CDR3 totals 11 residues. Trimming shortened V by 7 bases and J by 9 bases, and 14 bases separated the two germline ends. CDR1 SGHNT and CDR2 YYREEE come from the germline V gene (reference sequence). The CDR3 nucleotides are TGTGCCAGCGGTGGGGTTTGGGGGCAGTACGTC. It translates to CASGGVWGQYV.

This clone appeared a few times. The V and J genes are TRBV5-1 and TRBJ2-7; 14 bases are shared with TRBD2. The trim removed 3 bases at V and 5 bases at J, leaving 4 bases unmatched. The CDR3 consists of 15 residues. The germline V gene encodes CDR1 SGHRS and CDR2 YFSETQ. The CDR3 here is CASSWGTSGSHEQYV. For the CDR3, the DNA is TGCGCCAGCAGCTGGGGGACTAGCGGGAGTCACGAGCAGTACGTC.

The J gene is TRBJ2-3, the V gene TRBV4-3; 10 bases line up with TRBD2. The junction had 13 bases not matched to a gene; V was cut back by 5 bases and J by 5 bases. The CDR3 loop spans 17 amino acids. Germline CDR1 LGHNA, CDR2 YSLEER. The CDR3 loop reads CASSKTSGARVVDTQYF. DNA of the CDR3: TGCGCCAGCAGCAAAACTAGCGGGGCAAGGGTGGTAGATACGCAGTATTTT.

This chain uses TRBV19 with TRBJ2-2; D is perhaps TRBD1 (6 bases). The V end lost 9 bases, the J end lost 4 bases, and 15 bases lay between the germline ends. CDR3 length: 14 amino acids. In germline, CDR1 is LNHDA, CDR2 SQIVND (reference sequence). CDR3 in DNA: TGTGCCAGCACTAACAGGGTTTCCACCGGGGAGCTGTTTTTT. This sequence encodes CASTNRVSTGELFF.

The J gene is TRBJ2-5, the V gene TRBV18; 9 nucleotides line up with TRBD2. Germline V gives CDR1 KGHSH, CDR2 LQKENI. J lost 3 bases, V lost 2 bases, and 4 bases had no gene match. The CDR3 extends over 15 amino acids. The DNA for the CDR3 is TGTGCCAGCTCACCAGCGGGGGGGGCCGAAGAGACCCAGTACTTC. Translating it yields CASSPAGGAEETQYF.

J is TRBJ1-5 and V is TRBV6-1, with 7 nucleotides matching TRBD1. This CDR3 region has 13 residues. The V gene end was trimmed by 6 bases and the J gene end by 3 bases; junction bases not matched to a gene: 2. Germline V gene data show CDR1 as MNHNS and CDR2 as SASEGT. The CDR3 DNA is TGTGCCAGCAGGGACAGGCCCAATCAGCCCCAGCATTTT. This encodes CASRDRPNQPQHF.

V is TRBV6-5 and J is TRBJ1-1; TRBD1 matches 7 bases. V trimming: 0 bases; J trimming: 6 bases; junction bases outside the gene matches: 7. The CDR3 contains 15 residues. Germline V CDR1 and CDR2: MNHEY, SVGAGI. The CDR3 spells CASSYSNRGSAEAFF. The CDR3 DNA is TGTGCCAGCAGTTACTCGAACAGGGGTTCGGCTGAAGCTTTCTTT.

This chain joins TRBV11-2 and TRBJ1-2; 9 bases align to TRBD1. V trimming: 6 bases; J trimming: 8 bases; junction bases outside the gene matches: 7. The germline V gene has CDR1 SGHAT and CDR2 FQNNGV. There are 13 residues in the CDR3. The chain's CDR3 is CASSRDREDGYTF. CDR3 DNA sequence: TGTGCCAGCAGTAGGGACAGGGAGGACGGCTACACCTTC.

Here the CDR3 reads CASSESRTGRGAGELFF. The CDR3 DNA follows: TGTGCCAGCAGTGAATCCCGGACAGGGCGAGGGGCCGGGGAGCTGTTTTTT. The chain joins TRBV25-1 to TRBJ2-2; 8 bases fit TRBD1. Germline V gene lookup returns CDR1 MGHDK and CDR2 SYGVNS. The trim removed 1 base at V and 6 bases at J, leaving 10 bases unmatched. CDR3 length: 17 residues.

This clone was counted a few times. The V and J genes are TRBV4-1 and TRBJ2-2; the D is unclear. Germline V gene sequence: CDR1 MGHRA, CDR2 YSYEKL. Trimming removed 0 bases at V and 7 bases at J, with 9 bases between. The CDR3 contains 14 residues. CDR3 sequence reads: CASSQERLGGELFF. In nucleotides, the CDR3 is TGCGCCAGCAGCCAAGAGAGGTTAGGCGGGGAGCTGTTTTTT.

In this sample, this clone turned up a few times. The rearrangement uses TRBV6-5 and TRBJ1-3, with a possible D match to TRBD1 (5 bases). This CDR3 has 13 residues. Between the trimmed V and J ends, which lost 4 bases and 8 bases, there was a span of 12 bases. The germline CDR1 and CDR2 sequences are MNHEY and SVGAGI. The CDR3 spells CASSWGTGDTIYF. CDR3 coding DNA: TGTGCCAGCAGTTGGGGGACGGGAGACACCATATATTTT.